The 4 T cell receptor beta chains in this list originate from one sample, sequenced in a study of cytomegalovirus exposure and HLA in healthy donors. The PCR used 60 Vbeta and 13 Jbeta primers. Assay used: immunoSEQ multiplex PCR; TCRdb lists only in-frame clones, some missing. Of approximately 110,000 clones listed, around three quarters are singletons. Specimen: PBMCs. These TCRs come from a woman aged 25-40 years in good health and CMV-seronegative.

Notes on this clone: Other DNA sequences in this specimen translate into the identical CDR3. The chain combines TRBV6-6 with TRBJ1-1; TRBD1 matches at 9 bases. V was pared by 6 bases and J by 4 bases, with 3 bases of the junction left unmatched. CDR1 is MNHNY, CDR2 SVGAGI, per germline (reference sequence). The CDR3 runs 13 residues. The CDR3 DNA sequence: TGTGCCAGCAGCCGACAGGGGGGCACTGAAGCTTTCTTT. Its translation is CASSRQGGTEAFF.

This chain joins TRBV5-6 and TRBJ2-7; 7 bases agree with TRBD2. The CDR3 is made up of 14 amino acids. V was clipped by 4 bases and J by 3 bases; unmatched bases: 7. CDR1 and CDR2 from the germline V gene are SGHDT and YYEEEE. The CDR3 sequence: CASSQRGGGYEQYF. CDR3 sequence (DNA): TGTGCCAGCAGCCAGCGGGGTGGGGGCTACGAGCAGTACTTC.

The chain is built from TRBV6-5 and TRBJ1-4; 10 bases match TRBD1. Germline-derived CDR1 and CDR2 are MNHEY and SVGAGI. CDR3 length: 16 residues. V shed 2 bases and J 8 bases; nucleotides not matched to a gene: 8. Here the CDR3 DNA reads TGTGCCAGCAGTTACGGGGGATCGGACAGGGGGGAAAAACTGTTTTTT. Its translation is CASSYGGSDRGEKLFF.

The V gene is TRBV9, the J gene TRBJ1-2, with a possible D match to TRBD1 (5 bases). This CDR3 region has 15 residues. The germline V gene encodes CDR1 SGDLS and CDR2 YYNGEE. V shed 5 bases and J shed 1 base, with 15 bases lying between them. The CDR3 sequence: CASSSQGGRNYGYTF. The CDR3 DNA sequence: TGTGCCAGCAGTAGCCAGGGAGGGCGTAACTATGGCTACACCTTC.